The sequence of this TCR beta chain was determined in a study of blood T cell repertoires in COVID-19. Across the whole study: Donors in the United States, Italy and Spain gave samples during acute or convalescent COVID-19. In each case, the material was cDNA or gDNA derived from T cells, B-cell-depleted T cells, or PBMCs.

Authors' methods: Amplified reference gene primers provided the basis for estimating nucleated cell counts. Only in-frame clones appear in the TCRdb table, and some are missing; sequencing was by immunoSEQ multiplex PCR. V, J and clone size reflect that table, while D and trimming were determined from the DNA. The sample holds over 55,000 clones; 85% are singletons and the top ten take roughly 25%. Deletions cut 0 bases from V and 1 base from J, with 18 bases between. The CDR3 consists of 18 residues. The germline gives CDR1 LGHDT, CDR2 YNNKEL (reference sequence). Sample: peripheral blood. V and J are TRBV3-1 (or the pseudogene TRBV3-2) and TRBJ1-1, with D perhaps TRBD1 (5 bases). The receptor was isolated from a man in his forties or fifties with acute or convalescent COVID-19. CDR3 residues: CASSQDWGVGIENTEAFF. CDR3 DNA: TGTGCCAGCAGCCAAGATTGGGGGGTAGGAATAGAGAACACTGAAGCTTTCTTT.